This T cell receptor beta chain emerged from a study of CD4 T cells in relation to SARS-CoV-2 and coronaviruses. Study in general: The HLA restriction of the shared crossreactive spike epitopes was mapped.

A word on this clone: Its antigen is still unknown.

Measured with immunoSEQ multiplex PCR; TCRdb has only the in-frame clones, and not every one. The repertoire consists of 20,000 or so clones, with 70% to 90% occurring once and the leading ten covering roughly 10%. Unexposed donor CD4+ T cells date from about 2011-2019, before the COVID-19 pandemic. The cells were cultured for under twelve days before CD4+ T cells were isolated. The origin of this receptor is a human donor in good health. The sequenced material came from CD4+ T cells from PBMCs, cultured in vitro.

The CDR3 nucleotides read TGTGCCAGCAGCTTGAACTCAAACAATCAGCCCCAGCATTTT. As protein: CASSLNSNNQPQHF. The chain employs TRBV7-9 and TRBJ1-5, with unresolved D. Germline CDR1 reads SEHNR; CDR2 reads FQNEAQ (reference sequence). Trimming took 3 bases from V and 3 from J, leaving 9 bases between them. The CDR3 length is 14 residues. The whole variable domain, filled in from reference TRBV7-9 and TRBJ1-5, reads DTGVSQNPRHKITKRGQNVTFRCDPISEHNRLYWYRQTLGQGPEFLTYFQNEAQLEKSRLLSDRFSAERPKGSFSTLEIQRTEQGDSAMYLCASSLNSNNQPQHFGDGTRLSIL.